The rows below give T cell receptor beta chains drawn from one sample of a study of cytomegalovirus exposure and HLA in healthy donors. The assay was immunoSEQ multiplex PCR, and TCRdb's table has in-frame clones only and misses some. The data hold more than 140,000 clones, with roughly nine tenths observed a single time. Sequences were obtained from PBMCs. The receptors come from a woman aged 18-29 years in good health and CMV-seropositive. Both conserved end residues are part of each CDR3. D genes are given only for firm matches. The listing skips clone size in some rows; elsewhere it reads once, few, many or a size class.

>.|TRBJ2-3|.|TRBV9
CASSVGGSTDTQYF
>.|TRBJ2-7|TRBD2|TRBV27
CASSLGSGSFEQYF
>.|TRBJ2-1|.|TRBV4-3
CASSHRLGLDSYNEQFF
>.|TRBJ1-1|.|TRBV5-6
CASSLQGWNTEAFF
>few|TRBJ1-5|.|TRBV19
CASRQGNQPQHF
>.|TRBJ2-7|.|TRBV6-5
CASSLRTTYEQYF
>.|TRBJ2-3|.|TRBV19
CASSWTGTDTQYF
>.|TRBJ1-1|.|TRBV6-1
CASSEAGGVTEAFF
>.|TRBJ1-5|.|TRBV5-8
CASSFQGLSNQPQHF
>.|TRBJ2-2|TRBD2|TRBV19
CASSILAGGLFGGELFF
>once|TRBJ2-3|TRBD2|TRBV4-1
CASSQDSTSGSGAQYF
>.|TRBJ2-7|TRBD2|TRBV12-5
CASLLAGGYEQYF
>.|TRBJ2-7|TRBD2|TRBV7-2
CASTSGPYEQYF
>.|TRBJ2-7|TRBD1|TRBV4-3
CASSQDPQGDDEQYF
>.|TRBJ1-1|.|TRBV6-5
CASSYSTAGNTEAFF
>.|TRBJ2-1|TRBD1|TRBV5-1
CASSSQPRGTGYGDEQFF
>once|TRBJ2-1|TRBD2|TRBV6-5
CASRDSGRAYEFF
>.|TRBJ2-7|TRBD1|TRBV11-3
CASSHSPPGQHSYEQYF
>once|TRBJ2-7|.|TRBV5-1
CASRRDSYEQYF
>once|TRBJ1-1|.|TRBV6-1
CASSEARGSGTEAFF
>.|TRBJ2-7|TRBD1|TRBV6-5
CASRPDRGDEQYF
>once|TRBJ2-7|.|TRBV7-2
CASSLNRLRYEQYF
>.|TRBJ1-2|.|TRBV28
CASSSPGGEYGYTF
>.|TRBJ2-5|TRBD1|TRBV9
CASSGYGTAQETQYF
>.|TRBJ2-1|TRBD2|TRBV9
CASSVLPAGGYNEQFF
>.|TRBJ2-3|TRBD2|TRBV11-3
CASSPRVGLVSDTQYF
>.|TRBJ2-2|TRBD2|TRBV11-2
CASSLSLAGGTGELFF
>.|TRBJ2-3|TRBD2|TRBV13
CASSSGTSGRTDTQYF
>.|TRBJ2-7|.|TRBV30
CAWSPGRRANYEQYF
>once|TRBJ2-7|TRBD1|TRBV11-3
CASSLDWGQNYEQYF
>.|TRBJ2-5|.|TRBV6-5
CASSYNSPQETQYF
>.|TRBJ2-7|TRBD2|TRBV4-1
CASSQDQASGRVGRNYEQYF
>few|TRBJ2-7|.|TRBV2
CASSASSAEQYF